This T cell receptor beta chain was sequenced for a study of T cell clonality in common variable immunodeficiency. Study results and limitations: Reportedly, TCR beta sequences from common variable immunodeficiency showed fewer deletions and N-nucleotide insertions. CVID subjects had higher TCRbeta clonality than healthy controls, most marked in about a third. The cause of increased CVID clonality remains unclear without subpopulation sequencing.

Trimming shortened V by 1 base and J by 5 bases, and 8 bases separated the two germline ends. The CDR3 spans 13 residues. CDR1 and CDR2 from the germline V gene are SGHTA and FQGNSA. This clone was seen at least ten times. Its specificity is not known. The read ends 3 residues shy of where the CDR3 ends; the end is completed using the germline J gene. Sequenced by immunoSEQ multiplex PCR; TCRdb stores in-frame clones only, minus some. The profile covers tens of thousands of clones, none occurring a single time. The chain combines TRBV7-2 with TRBJ2-5; D is possibly TRBD1 or TRBD2 (5 bases each). What was sequenced was peripheral blood mononuclear cells. The sequence came from a person aged 18 to 70 in good health. The covered CDR3 bases are TGTGCCAGCAGCTTAGTAGGGGAGGAGACC. It is translated as CASSLVGEET. The full CDR3 is CASSLVGEETQYF.